Below are 7 T cell receptor beta chains sequenced from a single sample in a study of cytomegalovirus exposure and HLA in healthy donors. PCR primers comprised 60 Vbeta and 13 Jbeta primers. Some clones are missing from TCRdb's copy, which holds only in-frame ones; the method was immunoSEQ multiplex PCR. The data show about 120,000 clones, around 10% seen once. Sequenced sample: PBMCs. All receptors come from a man aged 25-40 years in good health and CMV-seronegative.

This rearrangement joins TRBV18 to TRBJ2-5; D might be TRBD2 (6 bases). The germline V gene encodes CDR1 KGHSH and CDR2 LQKENI. Trimming took off 0 bases at V and 1 base at J, with 12 bases between the two ends. This CDR3 has 16 residues. CDR3 DNA sequence: TGTGCCAGCTCACCACCGAGCGGGCTAAGCCAAGAGACCCAGTACTTC. Protein sequence: CASSPPSGLSQETQYF.

This rearrangement joins TRBV7-2 to TRBJ2-7; D possibly corresponds to TRBD1 (6 bases). The CDR3 runs 12 residues. Germline assignment: CDR1 SGHTA and CDR2 FQGNSA. Trimming stripped 5 bases from V and 6 bases from J, with 11 bases between. The CDR3 protein is CASSLRGREQYF. Written as DNA, the CDR3 is TGTGCCAGCAGCCTCAGGGGCCGCGAGCAGTACTTC.

This clone has only a few counts. The genes are TRBV6-5 and TRBJ2-5; TRBD2 aligns across 10 bases. Germline CDR1 is MNHEY and CDR2 is SVGAGI. After removal of 7 bases from V and 5 bases from J, the junction contained 7 bases not matched to a gene. This CDR3 has 14 amino acids. The CDR3 DNA follows: TGTGCCAGCACCGAGCGGGGGGGCGTGGAGACCCAGTACTTC. It yields the protein CASTERGGVETQYF.

This chain links TRBV6-5 with TRBJ1-2; no reliable D call. Deletions cut 0 bases from V and 8 bases from J, with 16 bases between. From germline, CDR1 is MNHEY and CDR2 SVGAGI. This CDR3 spans 15 amino acids. The CDR3 here is CASSYSKAGGGGYTF. The CDR3 coding sequence is TGTGCCAGCAGTTACTCGAAGGCAGGAGGTGGAGGCTACACCTTC.

V and J are TRBV5-6 and TRBJ2-5; 7 bases align to TRBD2. V lost 3 bases, J lost 5 bases, and 7 bases stayed unmatched. CDR1 is SGHDT, CDR2 YYEEEE, per germline. The CDR3 has 14 residues. Here the CDR3 reads CASSSLAAGETQYF. The CDR3 DNA reads TGTGCCAGCAGCTCGCTAGCGGCGGGGGAGACCCAGTACTTC.

The DNA of the CDR3 is TGCGCCAGCAGCCCCGGGGTGAGGTACAATGAGCAGTTCTTC. It specifies CASSPGVRYNEQFF. The V and J genes are TRBV5-1 and TRBJ2-1; D possibly corresponds to TRBD2 (5 bases). Trimming removed 4 bases from V and 4 bases from J, with 12 bases in between. This CDR3 is built from 14 residues. CDR1 and CDR2 from the germline V gene are SGHRS and YFSETQ.

This clone was seen only a few times. The chain carries TRBV5-1 and TRBJ1-2; possibly TRBD1 for D (6 bases). CDR3 length: 16 amino acids. Trimming stripped 4 bases from V and 7 bases from J, with 23 bases between. Germline-derived CDR1 and CDR2 are SGHRS and YFSETQ. Written as DNA, the CDR3 is TGCGCCAGCAGCCCCGAAGGACAGCCGATGCCTCTTGGCTACACCTTC. Protein product: CASSPEGQPMPLGYTF.